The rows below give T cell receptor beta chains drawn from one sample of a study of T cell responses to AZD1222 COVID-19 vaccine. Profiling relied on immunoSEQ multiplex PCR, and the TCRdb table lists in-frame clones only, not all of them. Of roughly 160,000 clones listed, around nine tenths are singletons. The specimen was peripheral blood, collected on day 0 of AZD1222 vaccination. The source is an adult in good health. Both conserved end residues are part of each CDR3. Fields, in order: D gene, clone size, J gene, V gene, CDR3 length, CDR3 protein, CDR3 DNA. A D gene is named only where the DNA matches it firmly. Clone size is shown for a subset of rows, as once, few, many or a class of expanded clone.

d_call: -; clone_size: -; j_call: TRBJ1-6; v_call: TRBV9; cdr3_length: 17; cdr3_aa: CASSVSPRGLRNSPLHF; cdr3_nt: TGTGCCAGCAGCGTCTCTCCACGGGGCCTGAGGAATTCACCCCTCCACTTT
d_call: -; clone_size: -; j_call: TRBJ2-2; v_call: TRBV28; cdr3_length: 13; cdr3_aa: CASGQLNTGELFF; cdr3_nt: TGTGCCAGCGGACAGCTGAACACCGGGGAGCTGTTTTTT
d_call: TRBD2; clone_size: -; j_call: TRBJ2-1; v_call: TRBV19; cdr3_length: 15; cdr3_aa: CASRRFGGERDEQFF; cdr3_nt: TGTGCCAGTAGGCGGTTTGGGGGGGAACGGGATGAGCAGTTCTTC
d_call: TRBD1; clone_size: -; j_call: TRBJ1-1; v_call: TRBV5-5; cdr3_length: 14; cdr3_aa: CASSRQGANTEAFF; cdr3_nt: TGTGCCAGCAGCCGACAGGGGGCGAACACTGAAGCTTTCTTT
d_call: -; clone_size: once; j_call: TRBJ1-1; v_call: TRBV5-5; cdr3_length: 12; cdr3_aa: CASTLKNTEAFF; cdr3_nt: TGTGCCAGCACCTTAAAGAACACTGAAGCTTTCTTT
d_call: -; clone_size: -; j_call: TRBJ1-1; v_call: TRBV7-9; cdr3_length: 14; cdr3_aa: CASSWVRETPEAFF; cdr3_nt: TGTGCCAGCAGCTGGGTAAGGGAGACACCTGAAGCTTTCTTT
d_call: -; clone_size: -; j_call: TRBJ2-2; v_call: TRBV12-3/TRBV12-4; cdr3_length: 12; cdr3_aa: CASSTDSPELFF; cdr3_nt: TGTGCCAGCAGTACGGACAGCCCGGAGCTGTTTTTT
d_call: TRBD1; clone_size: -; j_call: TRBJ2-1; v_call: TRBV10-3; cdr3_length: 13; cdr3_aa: CAISGQGKYEQFF; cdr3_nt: TGTGCCATCAGTGGACAGGGGAAGTATGAGCAGTTCTTC
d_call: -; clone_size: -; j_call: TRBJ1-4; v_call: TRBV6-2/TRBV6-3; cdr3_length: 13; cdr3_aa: CASSYDSTEKLFF; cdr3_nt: TGTGCCAGCAGTTACGACAGTACTGAAAAACTGTTTTTT
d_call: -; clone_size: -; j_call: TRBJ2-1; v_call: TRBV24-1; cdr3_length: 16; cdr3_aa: CATSDRTPVPYNEQFF; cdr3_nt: TGTGCCACCAGTGATCGGACTCCTGTTCCCTACAATGAGCAGTTCTTC
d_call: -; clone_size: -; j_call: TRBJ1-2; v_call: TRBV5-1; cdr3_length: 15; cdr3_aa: CASSLDTGTNYGYTF; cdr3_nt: TGCGCCAGCAGCTTGGATACGGGGACTAACTATGGCTACACCTTC
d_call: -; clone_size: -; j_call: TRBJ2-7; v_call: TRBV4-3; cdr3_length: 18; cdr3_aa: CASSQGFVAGKTSYEQYF; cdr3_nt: TGCGCCAGCAGCCAAGGTTTTGTTGCAGGGAAGACGTCCTACGAGCAGTACTTC
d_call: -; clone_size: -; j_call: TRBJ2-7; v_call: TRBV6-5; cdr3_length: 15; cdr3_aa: CASSFIQGTTYEQYF; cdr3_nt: TGTGCCAGCAGCTTTATACAGGGAACCACCTACGAGCAGTACTTC
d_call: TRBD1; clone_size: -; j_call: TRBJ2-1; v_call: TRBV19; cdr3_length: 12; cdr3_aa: CASSRGLNEQFF; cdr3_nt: TGTGCCAGTAGCAGGGGGTTAAATGAGCAGTTCTTC
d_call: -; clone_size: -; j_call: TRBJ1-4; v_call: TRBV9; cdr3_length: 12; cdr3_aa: CASSGAGEKLFF; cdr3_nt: TGTGCCAGCAGCGGTGCAGGTGAAAAACTGTTTTTT
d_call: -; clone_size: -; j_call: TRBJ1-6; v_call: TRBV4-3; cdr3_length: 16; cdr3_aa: CASSQDPTGTNSPLHF; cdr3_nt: TGCGCCAGCAGCCAAGACCCGACAGGCACTAATTCACCCCTCCACTTT
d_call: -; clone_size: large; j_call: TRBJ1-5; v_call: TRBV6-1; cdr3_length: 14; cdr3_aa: CASSEAYGNQPQHF; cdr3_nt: TGTGCCAGCAGTGAAGCTTACGGGAATCAGCCCCAGCATTTT
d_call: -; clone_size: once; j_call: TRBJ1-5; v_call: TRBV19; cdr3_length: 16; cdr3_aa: CASSGNGGQRNQPQHF; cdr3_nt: TGTGCCAGTAGTGGGAACGGTGGGCAGAGGAATCAGCCCCAGCATTTT
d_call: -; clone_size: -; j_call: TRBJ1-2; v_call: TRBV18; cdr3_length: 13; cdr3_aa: CASSPPGLDGYTF; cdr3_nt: TGTGCCAGCTCACCGCCAGGGTTGGATGGCTACACCTTC
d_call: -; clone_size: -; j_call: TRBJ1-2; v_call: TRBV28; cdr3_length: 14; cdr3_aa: CASSLLGPVSGYTF; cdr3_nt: TGTGCCAGCAGTTTATTGGGACCGGTATCTGGCTACACCTTC
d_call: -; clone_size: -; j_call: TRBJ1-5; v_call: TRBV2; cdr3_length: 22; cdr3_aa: CASSEWGVGTIMGRVGNQPQHF; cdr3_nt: TGTGCCAGCAGTGAATGGGGGGTTGGGACAATTATGGGCCGGGTAGGCAATCAGCCCCAGCATTTT
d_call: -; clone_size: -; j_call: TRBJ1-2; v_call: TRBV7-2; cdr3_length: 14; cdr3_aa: CASSLVGANYGYTF; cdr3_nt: TGTGCCAGCAGCCTCGTCGGAGCGAACTATGGCTACACCTTC
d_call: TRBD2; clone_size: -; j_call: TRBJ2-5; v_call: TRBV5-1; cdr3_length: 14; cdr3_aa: CASRHSGVQETQYF; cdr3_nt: TGCGCCAGCAGACACAGCGGGGTGCAAGAGACCCAGTACTTC